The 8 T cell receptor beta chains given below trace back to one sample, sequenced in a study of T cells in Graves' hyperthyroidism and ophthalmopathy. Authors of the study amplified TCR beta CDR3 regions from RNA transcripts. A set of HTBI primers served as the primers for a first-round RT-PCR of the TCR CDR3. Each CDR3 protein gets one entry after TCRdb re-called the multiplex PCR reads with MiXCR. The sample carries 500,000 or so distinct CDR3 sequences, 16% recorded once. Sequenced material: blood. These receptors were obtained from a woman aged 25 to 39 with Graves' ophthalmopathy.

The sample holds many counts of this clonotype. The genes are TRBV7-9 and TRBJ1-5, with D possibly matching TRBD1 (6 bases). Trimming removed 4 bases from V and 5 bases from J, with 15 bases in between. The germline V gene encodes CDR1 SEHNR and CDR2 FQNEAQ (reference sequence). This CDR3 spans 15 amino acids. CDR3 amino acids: CASSSEGGPYQPQHF. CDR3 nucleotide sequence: TGTGCCAGCAGCTCCGAAGGGGGACCCTATCAGCCCCAGCATTTT.

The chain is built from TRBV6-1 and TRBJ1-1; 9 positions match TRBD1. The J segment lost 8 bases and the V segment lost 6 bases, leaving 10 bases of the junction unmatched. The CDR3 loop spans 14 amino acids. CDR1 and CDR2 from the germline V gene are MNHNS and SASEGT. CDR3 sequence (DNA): TGTGCCAGCAGCGTCCGGGACAGGGTTGCGGAAGCTTTCTTT. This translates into CASSVRDRVAEAFF.

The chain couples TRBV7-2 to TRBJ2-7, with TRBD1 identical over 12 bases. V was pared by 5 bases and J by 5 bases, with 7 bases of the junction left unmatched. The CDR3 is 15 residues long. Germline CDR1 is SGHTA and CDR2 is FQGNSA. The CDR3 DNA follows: TGTGCCAGCAGCCAGCCGGGGACAGGGGGCAACGAGCAGTACTTC. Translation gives CASSQPGTGGNEQYF. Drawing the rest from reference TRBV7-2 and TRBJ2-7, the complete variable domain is GAGVSQSPSNKVTEKGKDVELRCDPISGHTALYWYRQSLGQGLEFLIYFQGNSAPDKSGLPSDRFSAERTGGSVSTLTIQRTQQEDSAVYLCASSQPGTGGNEQYFGPGTRLTVT.

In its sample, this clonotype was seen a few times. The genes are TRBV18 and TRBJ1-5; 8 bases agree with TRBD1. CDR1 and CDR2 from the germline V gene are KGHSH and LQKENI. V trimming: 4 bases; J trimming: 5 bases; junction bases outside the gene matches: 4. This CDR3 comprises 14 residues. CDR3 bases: TGTGCCAGCTCACGGACAGGGAGCTATCAGCCCCAGCATTTT. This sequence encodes CASSRTGSYQPQHF.

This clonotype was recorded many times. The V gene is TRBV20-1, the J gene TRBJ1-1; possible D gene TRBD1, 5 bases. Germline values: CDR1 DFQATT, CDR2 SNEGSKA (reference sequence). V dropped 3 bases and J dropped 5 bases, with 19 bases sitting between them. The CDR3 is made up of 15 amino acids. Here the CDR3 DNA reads TGCAGTGCTAGGCGCCCTTACGGGGCGTGGACTGAAGCTTTCTTT. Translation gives CSARRPYGAWTEAFF.

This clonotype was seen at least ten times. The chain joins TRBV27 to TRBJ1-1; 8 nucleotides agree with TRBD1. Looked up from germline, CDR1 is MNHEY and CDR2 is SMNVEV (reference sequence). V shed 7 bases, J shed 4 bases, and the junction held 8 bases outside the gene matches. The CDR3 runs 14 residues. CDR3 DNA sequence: TGTGCCAGCACCCCAGGGGGCACGAGCACTGAAGCTTTCTTT. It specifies CASTPGGTSTEAFF.

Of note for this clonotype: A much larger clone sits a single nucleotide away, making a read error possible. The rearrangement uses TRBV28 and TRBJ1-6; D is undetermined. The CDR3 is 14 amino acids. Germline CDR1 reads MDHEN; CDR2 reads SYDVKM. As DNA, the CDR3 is TGTGGCAGCAGTACCGAGGGTCGAATTGCACCCCTCCACTTT. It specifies CGSSTEGRIAPLHF.

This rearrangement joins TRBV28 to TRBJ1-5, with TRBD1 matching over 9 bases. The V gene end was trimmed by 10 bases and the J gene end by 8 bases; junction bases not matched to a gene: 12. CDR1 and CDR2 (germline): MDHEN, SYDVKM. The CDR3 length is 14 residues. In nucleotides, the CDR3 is TGTGCCACAAAGTCCGGGACAGGGAACAAGCCCCAGCATTTT. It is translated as CATKSGTGNKPQHF.